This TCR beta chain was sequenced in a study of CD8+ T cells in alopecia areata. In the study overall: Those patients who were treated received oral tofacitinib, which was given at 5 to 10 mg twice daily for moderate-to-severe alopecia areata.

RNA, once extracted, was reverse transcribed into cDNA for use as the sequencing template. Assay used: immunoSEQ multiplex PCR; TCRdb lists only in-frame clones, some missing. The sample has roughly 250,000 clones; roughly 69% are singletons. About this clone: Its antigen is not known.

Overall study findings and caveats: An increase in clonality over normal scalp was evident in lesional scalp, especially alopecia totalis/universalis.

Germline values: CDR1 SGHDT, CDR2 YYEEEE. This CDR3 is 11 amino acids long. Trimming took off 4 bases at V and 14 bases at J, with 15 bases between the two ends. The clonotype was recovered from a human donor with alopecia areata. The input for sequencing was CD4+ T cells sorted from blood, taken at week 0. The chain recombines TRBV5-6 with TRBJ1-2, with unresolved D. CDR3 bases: TGTGCCAGCAGCCTTGTTTCGGTGAAAACCTTC. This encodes CASSLVSVKTF.